This T cell receptor beta chain was obtained from a study of blood T cell repertoires in COVID-19. Sequencing used immunoSEQ multiplex PCR; TCRdb keeps in-frame clones, though not all of them. Of under 300,000 clones in the sample, 81% are singletons; the top ten hold around 3%. The CDR3 loop spans 15 amino acids. Trimming left V 0 bases short and J 4 bases short, with 12 bases between. Per the germline V gene, CDR1 is LGHNA and CDR2 is YSLEER. This receptor was identified in a woman between 55 and 75 years old with active or convalescent COVID-19. The chain links TRBV4-3 to TRBJ1-1; possibly TRBD1 for D (6 bases). Sequencing was done on a sample of peripheral blood. The CDR3 loop is CASSQDRIGGTEAFF. CDR3 DNA: TGCGCCAGCAGCCAAGATCGGATAGGGGGCACTGAAGCTTTCTTT.